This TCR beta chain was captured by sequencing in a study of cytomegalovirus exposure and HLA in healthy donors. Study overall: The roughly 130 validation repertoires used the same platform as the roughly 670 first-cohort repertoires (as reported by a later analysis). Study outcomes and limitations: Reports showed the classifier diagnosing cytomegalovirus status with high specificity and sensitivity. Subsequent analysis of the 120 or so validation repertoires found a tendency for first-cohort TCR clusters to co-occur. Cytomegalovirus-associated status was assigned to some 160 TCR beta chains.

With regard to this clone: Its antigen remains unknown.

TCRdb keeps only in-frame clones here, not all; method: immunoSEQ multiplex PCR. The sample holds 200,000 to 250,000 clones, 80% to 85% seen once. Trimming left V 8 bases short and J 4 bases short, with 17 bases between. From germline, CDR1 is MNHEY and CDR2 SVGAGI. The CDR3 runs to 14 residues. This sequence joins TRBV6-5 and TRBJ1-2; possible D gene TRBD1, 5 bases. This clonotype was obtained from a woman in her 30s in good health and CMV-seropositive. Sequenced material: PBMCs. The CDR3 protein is CASLREGRFYGYTF. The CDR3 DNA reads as TGTGCCAGCCTCAGAGAGGGGCGCTTCTATGGCTACACCTTC.